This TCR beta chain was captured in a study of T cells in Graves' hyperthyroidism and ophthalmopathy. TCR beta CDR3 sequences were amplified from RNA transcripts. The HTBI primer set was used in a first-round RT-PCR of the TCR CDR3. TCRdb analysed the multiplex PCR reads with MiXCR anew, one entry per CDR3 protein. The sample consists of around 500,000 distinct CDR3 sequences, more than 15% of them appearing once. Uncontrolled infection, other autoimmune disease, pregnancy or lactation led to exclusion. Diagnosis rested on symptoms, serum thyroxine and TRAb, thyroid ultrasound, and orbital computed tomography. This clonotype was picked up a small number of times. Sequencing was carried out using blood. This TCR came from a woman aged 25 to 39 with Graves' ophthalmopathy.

CDR3 bases: TGCGCCAGCAGCCAAGATGGCCCAGCAATCCCTGGAAACACCATATATTTT. Protein sequence: CASSQDGPAIPGNTIYF. This rearrangement joins TRBV4-3 to TRBJ1-3; D is unclear. Looked up from germline, CDR1 is LGHNA and CDR2 is YSLEER. The CDR3 has 17 residues. V was cut by 0 bases and J by 2 bases, with 14 bases left in between.